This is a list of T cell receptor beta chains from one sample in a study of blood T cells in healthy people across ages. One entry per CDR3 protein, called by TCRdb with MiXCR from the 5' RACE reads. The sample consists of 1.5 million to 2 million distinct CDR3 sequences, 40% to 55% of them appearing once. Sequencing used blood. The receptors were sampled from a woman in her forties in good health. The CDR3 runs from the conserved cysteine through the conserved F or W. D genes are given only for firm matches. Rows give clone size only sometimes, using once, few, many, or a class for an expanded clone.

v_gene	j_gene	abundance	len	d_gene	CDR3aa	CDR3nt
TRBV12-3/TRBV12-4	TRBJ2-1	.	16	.	CASSLAGGLPNNEQFF	TGTGCCAGCAGTTTAGCGGGGGGGCTTCCGAACAATGAGCAGTTCTTC
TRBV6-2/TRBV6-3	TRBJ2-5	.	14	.	CVSSSDRPQRTQYF	TGTGTCAGCAGCTCCGACAGGCCCCAAAGGACCCAGTACTTC
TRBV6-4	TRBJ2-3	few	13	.	CASSGRYTDTQYF	TGTGCCAGCAGCGGCAGGTACACAGATACGCAGTATTTT
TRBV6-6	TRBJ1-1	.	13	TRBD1	CASSYPQTGSDFF	TGTGCCAGCAGTTACCCCCAGACAGGGTCTGATTTCTTT
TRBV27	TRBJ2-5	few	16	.	CASSLLGSSWGETQYF	TGTGCCAGCAGTTTATTGGGCTCGTCATGGGGGGAGACCCAGTACTTC
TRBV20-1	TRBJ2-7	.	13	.	CSARPDSDYEQYF	TGCAGTGCTAGGCCGGACAGTGACTACGAGCAGTACTTC
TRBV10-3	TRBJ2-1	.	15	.	CAISEVAGVYNEQFF	TGTGCCATCAGTGAGGTGGCCGGGGTGTACAATGAGCAGTTCTTC
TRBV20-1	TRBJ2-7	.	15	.	CSARDTPVGSYEQYF	TGCAGTGCTAGAGACACCCCGGTGGGGTCCTACGAGCAGTACTTC
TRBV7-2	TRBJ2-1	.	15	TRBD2	CASSTRLAGGWEQFF	TGTGCCAGCAGCACCCGACTAGCGGGGGGGTGGGAGCAGTTCTTC
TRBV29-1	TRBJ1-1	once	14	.	CSVSRGWQSPEAFF	TGCAGCGTTTCCCGAGGGTGGCAGTCCCCTGAAGCTTTCTTT
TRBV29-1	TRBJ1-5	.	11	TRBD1	CSVGTDQPQHF	TGCAGCGTGGGGACAGATCAGCCCCAGCATTTT
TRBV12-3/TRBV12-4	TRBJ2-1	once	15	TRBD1	CASSSAGQGEVEQFF	TGTGCCAGCAGTTCCGCGGGACAGGGGGAGGTTGAGCAGTTCTTC
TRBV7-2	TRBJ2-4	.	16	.	CASTTGLGIAKNIQYF	TGTGCCAGCACCACAGGGTTAGGGATAGCCAAAAACATTCAGTACTTC
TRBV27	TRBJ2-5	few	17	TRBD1	CASSLISVDRAQETQYF	TGTGCCAGCAGTCTTATCTCAGTGGACAGGGCTCAAGAGACCCAGTACTTC
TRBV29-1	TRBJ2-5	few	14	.	CSVDGQSSQETQYF	TGCAGCGTTGACGGGCAAAGCAGTCAAGAGACCCAGTACTTC
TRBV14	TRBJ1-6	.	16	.	CASSQAGPFGYSPLHF	TGTGCCAGCAGCCAAGCCGGGCCCTTCGGGTATTCACCCCTCCACTTT
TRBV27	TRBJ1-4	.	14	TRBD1	CASSRDRSNEKLFF	TGTGCCAGCAGTCGGGACAGATCAAATGAAAAACTGTTTTTT
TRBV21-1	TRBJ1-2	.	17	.	CASSNHPKDRGGDGYTF	TGTGCCAGCAGCAACCACCCGAAGGACAGGGGAGGGGACGGCTACACCTTC
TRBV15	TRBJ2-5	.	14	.	CATSRNPDQETQYF	TGTGCCACCAGCAGAAATCCAGACCAAGAGACCCAGTACTTC
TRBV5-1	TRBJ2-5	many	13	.	CASSFRDQETQYF	TGTGCCAGCAGTTTCCGGGATCAAGAGACCCAGTACTTC
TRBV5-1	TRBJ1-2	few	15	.	CASSPKREFSYGYTF	TGCGCCAGCAGCCCAAAGCGGGAGTTTTCCTATGGCTACACCTTC
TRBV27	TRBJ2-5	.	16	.	CASRGIQGGIGETQYF	TGTGCCAGCAGAGGCATACAGGGCGGTATTGGAGAGACCCAGTACTTC
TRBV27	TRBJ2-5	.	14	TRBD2	CASSTVAGAGFQYF	TGTGCCAGCAGTACAGTAGCGGGGGCTGGTTTTCAGTACTTC
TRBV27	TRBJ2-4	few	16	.	CASSSNLHTAKNIQYF	TGTGCCAGCAGTTCCAATCTACATACAGCCAAAAACATTCAGTACTTC
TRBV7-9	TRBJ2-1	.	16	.	CASGRKGGGIQETQFF	TGTGCCAGCGGACGCAAAGGCGGGGGCATCCAAGAGACCCAGTTCTTC
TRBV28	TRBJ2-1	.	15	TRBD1	CASYSQGQAYNEQFF	TGTGCCAGCTATTCACAGGGGCAGGCCTACAATGAGCAGTTCTTC
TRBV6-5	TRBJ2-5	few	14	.	CASSYSSPRETQYF	TGTGCCAGCAGTTACTCGTCCCCCCGAGAGACCCAGTACTTC
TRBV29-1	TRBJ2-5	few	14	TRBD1	CSDPTGIGKETQYF	TGCAGCGACCCGACAGGGATCGGCAAGGAGACCCAGTACTTC
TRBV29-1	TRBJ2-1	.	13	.	CSAYNRVSNEQFF	TGCAGCGCCTACAACAGGGTCAGCAATGAGCAGTTCTTC
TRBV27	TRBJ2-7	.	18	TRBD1	CASSFAPRGTGDHHEQYF	TGTGCCAGCAGTTTCGCGCCCCGGGGGACAGGGGACCACCACGAGCAGTACTTC
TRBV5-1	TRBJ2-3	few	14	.	CASSLGWGSDTQYF	TGTGCCAGCAGCTTAGGGTGGGGGTCAGATACGCAGTATTTT
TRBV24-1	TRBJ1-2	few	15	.	CATSDRGGEDYGYTF	TGTGCCACCAGTGATCGAGGGGGTGAAGACTATGGCTACACCTTC
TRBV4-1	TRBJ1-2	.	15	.	CASSQVTLRNYGYTF	TGCGCCAGCAGCCAAGTGACACTTAGAAACTATGGCTACACCTTC
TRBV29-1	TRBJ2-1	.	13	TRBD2	CSVLAGGSGEQFF	TGCAGCGTATTAGCGGGGGGTTCTGGGGAGCAGTTCTTC
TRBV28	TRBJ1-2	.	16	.	CASSLWEGLAPRGYTF	TGTGCCAGCAGTTTATGGGAGGGGTTAGCCCCCAGAGGCTACACCTTC
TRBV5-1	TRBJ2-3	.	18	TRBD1	CASSSQTGTAFVTDTQYF	TGCGCCAGCAGCTCGCAAACCGGGACAGCGTTCGTGACAGATACGCAGTATTTT
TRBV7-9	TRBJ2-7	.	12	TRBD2	CASQLGGGEQYF	TGTGCCAGCCAGCTTGGGGGGGGAGAGCAGTACTTC
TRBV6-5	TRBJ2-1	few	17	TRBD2	CASSSRRLAGDGDEQFF	TGTGCCAGCAGTTCCCGAAGACTAGCGGGGGACGGTGATGAGCAGTTCTTC
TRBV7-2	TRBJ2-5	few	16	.	CASSHDRGAKQETQYF	TGTGCCAGCAGCCACGACCGGGGGGCTAAGCAAGAGACCCAGTACTTC
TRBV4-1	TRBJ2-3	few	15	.	CASSQAAGLGDTQYF	TGCGCCAGCAGCCAAGCGGCAGGGCTAGGAGATACGCAGTATTTT
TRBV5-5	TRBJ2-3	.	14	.	CASHGQRMTDTQYF	TGTGCCAGCCACGGTCAGCGGATGACAGATACGCAGTATTTT
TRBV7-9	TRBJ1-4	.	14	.	CASSSQVTNEKLFF	TGTGCCAGCAGCTCCCAGGTGACTAATGAAAAACTGTTTTTT
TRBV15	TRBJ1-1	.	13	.	CATSRDRNTEAFF	TGTGCCACCAGCAGAGACCGGAACACTGAAGCTTTCTTT
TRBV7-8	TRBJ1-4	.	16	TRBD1	CASSPRPTGPNEKLFF	TGTGCCAGCAGCCCAAGGCCGACAGGGCCTAATGAAAAACTGTTTTTT
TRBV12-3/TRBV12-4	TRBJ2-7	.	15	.	CASSLAPGLHYEQYF	TGTGCCAGCAGTTTAGCGCCGGGTCTCCACTACGAGCAGTACTTC
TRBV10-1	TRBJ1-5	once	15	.	CARCARGVKGQPQHF	TGCGCCAGGTGCGCCCGAGGGGTGAAGGGTCAGCCCCAGCATTTT
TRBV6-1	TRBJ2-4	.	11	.	CASSEGWIQYF	TGTGCCAGCAGTGAAGGTTGGATTCAGTACTTC
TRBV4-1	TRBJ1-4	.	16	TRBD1	CASSRGQGPTNEKLFF	TGCGCCAGCAGCCGGGGACAGGGGCCAACTAATGAAAAACTGTTTTTT
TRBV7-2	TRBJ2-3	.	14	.	CASVDTPQTDTQYF	TGTGCCAGCGTCGACACACCGCAAACAGATACGCAGTATTTT
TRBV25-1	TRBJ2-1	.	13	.	CTSSEYGYNEQFF	TGTACCAGCAGTGAATACGGCTACAATGAGCAGTTCTTC
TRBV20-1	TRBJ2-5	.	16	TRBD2	CSARAPRLAEQETQYF	TGCAGTGCTAGAGCCCCCCGACTAGCAGAGCAAGAGACCCAGTACTTC
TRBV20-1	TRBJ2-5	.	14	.	CSALPSEGVETQYF	TGCAGTGCTCTCCCCTCTGAAGGGGTTGAGACCCAGTACTTC
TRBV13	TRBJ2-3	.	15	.	CASATGDSSRDTQYF	TGTGCCAGCGCTACGGGGGACAGTAGTAGGGATACGCAGTATTTT
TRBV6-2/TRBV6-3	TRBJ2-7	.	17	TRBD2	CASSRGLAGGTPYEQYF	TGTGCCAGCAGTCGGGGACTAGCGGGGGGCACCCCCTACGAGCAGTACTTC
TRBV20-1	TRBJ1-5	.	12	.	CSASDSNQPQHF	TGCAGTGCTAGCGACAGCAATCAGCCCCAGCATTTT
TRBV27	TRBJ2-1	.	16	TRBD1	CASSPIWTGIYNEQFF	TGTGCCAGCAGTCCGATATGGACAGGGATCTACAATGAGCAGTTCTTC